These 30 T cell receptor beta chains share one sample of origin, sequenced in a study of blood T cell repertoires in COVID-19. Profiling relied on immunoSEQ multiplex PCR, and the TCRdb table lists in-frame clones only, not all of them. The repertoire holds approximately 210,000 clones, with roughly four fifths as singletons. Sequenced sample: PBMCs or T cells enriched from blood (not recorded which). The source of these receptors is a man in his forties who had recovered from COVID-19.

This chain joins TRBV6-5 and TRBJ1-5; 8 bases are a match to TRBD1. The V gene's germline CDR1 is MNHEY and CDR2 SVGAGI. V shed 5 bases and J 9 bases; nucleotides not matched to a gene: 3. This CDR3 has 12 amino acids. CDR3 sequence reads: CASSLDRAPQHF. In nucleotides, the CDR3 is TGTGCCAGCAGTCTGGACAGGGCGCCCCAGCATTTT.

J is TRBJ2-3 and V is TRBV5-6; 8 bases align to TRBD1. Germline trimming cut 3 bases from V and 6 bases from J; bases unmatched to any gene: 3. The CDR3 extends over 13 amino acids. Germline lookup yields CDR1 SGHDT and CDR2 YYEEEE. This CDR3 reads CASSSAGGDTQYF. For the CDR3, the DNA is TGTGCCAGCAGCTCTGCAGGGGGCGATACGCAGTATTTT.

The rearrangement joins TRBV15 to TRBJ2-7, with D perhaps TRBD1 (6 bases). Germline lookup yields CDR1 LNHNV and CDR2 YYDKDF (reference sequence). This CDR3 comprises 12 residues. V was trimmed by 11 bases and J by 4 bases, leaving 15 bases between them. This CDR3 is CASSVDSYEQYF. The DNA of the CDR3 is TGTGCCTCTTCGGTGGACAGTTACGAGCAGTACTTC.

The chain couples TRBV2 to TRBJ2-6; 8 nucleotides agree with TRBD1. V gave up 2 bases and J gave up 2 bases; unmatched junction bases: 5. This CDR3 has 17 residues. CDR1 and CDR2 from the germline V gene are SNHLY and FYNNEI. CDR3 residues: CASSEQGARAGANVLTF. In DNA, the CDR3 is TGTGCCAGCAGTGAACAGGGGGCGCGCGCTGGGGCCAACGTCCTGACTTTC.

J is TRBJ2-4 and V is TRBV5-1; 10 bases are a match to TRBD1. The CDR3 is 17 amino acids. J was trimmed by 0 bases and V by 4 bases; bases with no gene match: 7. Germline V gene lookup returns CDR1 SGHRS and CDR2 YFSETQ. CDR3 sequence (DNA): TGCGCCAGCAGCCTACGGACAGGGGGGCAAGCCAAAAACATTCAGTACTTC. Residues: CASSLRTGGQAKNIQYF.

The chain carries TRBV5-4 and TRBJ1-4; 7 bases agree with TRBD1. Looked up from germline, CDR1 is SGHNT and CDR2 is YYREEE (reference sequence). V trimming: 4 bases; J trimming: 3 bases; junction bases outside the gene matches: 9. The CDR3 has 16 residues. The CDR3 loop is CASSRGLQGANEKLFF. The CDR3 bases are TGTGCCAGCAGCCGCGGCCTGCAGGGGGCTAATGAAAAACTGTTTTTT.

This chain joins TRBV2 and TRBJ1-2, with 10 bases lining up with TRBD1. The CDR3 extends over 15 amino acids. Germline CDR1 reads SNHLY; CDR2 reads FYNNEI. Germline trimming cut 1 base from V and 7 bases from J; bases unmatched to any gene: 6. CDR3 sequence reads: CASSEETGGESGYTF. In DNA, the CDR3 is TGTGCCAGCAGTGAAGAGACAGGGGGCGAGAGTGGCTACACCTTC.

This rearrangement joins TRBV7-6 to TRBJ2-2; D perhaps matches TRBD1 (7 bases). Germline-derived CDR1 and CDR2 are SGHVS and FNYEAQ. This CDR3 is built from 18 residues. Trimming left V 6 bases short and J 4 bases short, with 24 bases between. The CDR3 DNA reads TGTGCCAGCAGTCCCCGGGGGTCGACAGGGTCGGGCACCGGGGAGCTGTTTTTT. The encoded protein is CASSPRGSTGSGTGELFF.

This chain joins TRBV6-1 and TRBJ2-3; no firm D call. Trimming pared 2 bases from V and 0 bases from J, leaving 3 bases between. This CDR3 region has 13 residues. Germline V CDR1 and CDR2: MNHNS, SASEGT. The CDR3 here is CASSEPSTDTQYF. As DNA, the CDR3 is TGTGCCAGCAGTGAACCTAGCACAGATACGCAGTATTTT.

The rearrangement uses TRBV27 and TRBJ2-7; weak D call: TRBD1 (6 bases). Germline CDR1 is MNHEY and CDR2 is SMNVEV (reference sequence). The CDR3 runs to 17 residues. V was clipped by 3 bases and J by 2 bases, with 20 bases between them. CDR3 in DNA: TGTGCCAGCAGTTTGTACCTTTTACCGGGACACCCCTACGAGCAGTACTTC. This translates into CASSLYLLPGHPYEQYF.

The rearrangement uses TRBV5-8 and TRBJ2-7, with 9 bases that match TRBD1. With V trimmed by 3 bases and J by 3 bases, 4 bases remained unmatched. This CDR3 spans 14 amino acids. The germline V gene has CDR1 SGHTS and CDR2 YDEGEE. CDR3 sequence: CASSSGTGSYEQYF. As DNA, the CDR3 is TGTGCCAGCAGCTCCGGGACAGGGAGCTACGAGCAGTACTTC. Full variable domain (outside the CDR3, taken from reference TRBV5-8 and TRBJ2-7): EAGVTQSPTHLIKTRGQQATLRCSPISGHTSVYWYQQALGLGLQFLLWYDEGEERNRGNFPPRFSGRQFPNYSSELNVNALELEDSALYLCASSSGTGSYEQYFGPGTRLTVT.

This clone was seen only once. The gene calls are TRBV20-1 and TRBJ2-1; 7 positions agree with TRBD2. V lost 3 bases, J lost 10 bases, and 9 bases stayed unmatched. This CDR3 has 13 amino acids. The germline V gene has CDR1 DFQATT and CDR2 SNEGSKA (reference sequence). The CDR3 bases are TGCAGTGCTAGTAACGCGGGGGAGGGGGAGCAGTTCTTC. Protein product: CSASNAGEGEQFF.

In nucleotides, the CDR3 is TGTGCCAGCAGATACGCCGGGAGTAACACTGAAGCTTTCTTT. Its protein product is CASRYAGSNTEAFF. This sequence joins TRBV7-3 and TRBJ1-1; unclear D gene. V dropped 6 bases and J dropped 2 bases, with 13 bases sitting between them. Germline V lookup: CDR1 SGHTA, CDR2 FQGTGA. This CDR3 comprises 14 residues.

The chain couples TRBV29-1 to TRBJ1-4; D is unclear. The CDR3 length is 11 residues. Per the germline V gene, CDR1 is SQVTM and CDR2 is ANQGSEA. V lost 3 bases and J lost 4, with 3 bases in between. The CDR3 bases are TGCAGCGTTGACATTAATGAAAAACTGTTTTTT. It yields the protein CSVDINEKLFF.

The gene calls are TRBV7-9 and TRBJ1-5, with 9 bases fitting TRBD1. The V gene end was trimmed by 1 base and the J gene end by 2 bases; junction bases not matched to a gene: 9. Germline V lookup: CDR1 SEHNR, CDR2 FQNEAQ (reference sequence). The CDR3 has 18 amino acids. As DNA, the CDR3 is TGTGCCAGCAGCTTAGTCAGGACAGGGGAGGAAGGCAATCAGCCCCAGCATTTT. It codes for CASSLVRTGEEGNQPQHF.

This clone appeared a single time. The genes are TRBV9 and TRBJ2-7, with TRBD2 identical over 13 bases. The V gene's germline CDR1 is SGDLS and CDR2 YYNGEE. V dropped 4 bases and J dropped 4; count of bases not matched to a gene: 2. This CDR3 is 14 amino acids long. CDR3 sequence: CASSPGLAGYEQYF. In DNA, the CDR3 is TGTGCCAGCAGCCCGGGACTAGCGGGGTACGAGCAGTACTTC.

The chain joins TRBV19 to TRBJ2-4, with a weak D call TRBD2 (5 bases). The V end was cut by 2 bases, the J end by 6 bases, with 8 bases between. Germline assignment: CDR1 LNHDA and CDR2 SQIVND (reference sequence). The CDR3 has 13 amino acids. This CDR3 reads CASSIRERNIQYF. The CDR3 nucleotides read TGTGCCAGTAGTATAAGGGAGAGAAACATTCAGTACTTC.

The CDR3 loop is CASSSFPRQGADSPLHF. As DNA, the CDR3 is TGCGCCAGCAGCTCGTTCCCTCGACAGGGGGCCGATTCACCCCTCCACTTT. The chain employs TRBV5-1 and TRBJ1-6, with 10 bases matching TRBD1. CDR1 and CDR2 (germline): SGHRS, YFSETQ. This CDR3 contains 17 residues. V shed 3 bases, J shed 8 bases, and the junction held 11 bases outside the gene matches.

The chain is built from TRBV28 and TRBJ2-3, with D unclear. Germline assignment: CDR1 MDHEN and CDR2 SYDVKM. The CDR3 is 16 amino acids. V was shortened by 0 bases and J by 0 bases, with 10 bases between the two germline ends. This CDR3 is CASSLWAAYSTDTQYF. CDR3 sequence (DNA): TGTGCCAGCAGTTTATGGGCGGCGTATAGCACAGATACGCAGTATTTT.

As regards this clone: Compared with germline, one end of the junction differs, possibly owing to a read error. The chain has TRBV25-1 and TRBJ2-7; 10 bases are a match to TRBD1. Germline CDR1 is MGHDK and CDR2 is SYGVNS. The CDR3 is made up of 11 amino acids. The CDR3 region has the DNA TGTGCCAGCATTCGCCCCGGGACAGGGGTCTTC. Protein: CASIRPGTGVF.

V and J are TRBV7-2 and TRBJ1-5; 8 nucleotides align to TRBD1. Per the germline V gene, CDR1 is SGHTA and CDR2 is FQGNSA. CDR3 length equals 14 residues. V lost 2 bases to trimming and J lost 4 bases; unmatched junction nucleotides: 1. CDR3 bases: TGTGCCAGCAGCTTACAGGGGGCGAATCAGCCCCAGCATTTT. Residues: CASSLQGANQPQHF. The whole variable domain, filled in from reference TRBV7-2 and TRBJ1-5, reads GAGVSQSPSNKVTEKGKDVELRCDPISGHTALYWYRQSLGQGLEFLIYFQGNSAPDKSGLPSDRFSAERTGGSVSTLTIQRTQQEDSAVYLCASSLQGANQPQHFGDGTRLSIL.

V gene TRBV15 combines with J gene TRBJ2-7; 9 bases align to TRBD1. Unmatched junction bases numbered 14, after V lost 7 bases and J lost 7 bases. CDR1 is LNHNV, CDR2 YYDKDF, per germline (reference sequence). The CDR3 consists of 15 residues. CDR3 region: CATKVGTGFPGEQYF. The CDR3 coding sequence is TGTGCCACCAAGGTAGGGACAGGGTTTCCCGGAGAGCAGTACTTC.

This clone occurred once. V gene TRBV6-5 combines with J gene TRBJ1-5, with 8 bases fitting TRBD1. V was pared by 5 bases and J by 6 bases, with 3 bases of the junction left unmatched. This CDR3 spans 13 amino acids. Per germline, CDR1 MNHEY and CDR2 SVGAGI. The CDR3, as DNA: TGTGCCAGCAGTACAGGGGGTATTCAGCCCCAGCATTTT. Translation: CASSTGGIQPQHF.

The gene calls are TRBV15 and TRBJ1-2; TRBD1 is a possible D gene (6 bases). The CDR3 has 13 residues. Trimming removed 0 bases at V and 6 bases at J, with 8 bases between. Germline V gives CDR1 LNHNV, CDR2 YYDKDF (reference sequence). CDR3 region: CATSRDSGDGYTF. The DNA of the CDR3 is TGTGCCACCAGCAGAGATTCAGGGGATGGCTACACCTTC.

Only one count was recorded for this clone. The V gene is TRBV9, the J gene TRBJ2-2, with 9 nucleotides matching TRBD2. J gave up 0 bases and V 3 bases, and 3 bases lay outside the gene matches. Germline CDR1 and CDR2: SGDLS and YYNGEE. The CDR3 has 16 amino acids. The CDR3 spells CASSALAGANTGELFF. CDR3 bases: TGTGCCAGCAGCGCCTTAGCGGGGGCGAACACCGGGGAGCTGTTTTTT. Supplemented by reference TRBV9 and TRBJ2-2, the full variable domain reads DSGVTQTPKHLITATGQRVTLRCSPRSGDLSVYWYQQSLDQGLQFLIQYYNGEERAKGNILERFSAQQFPDLHSELNLSSLELGDSALYFCASSALAGANTGELFFGEGSRLTVL.

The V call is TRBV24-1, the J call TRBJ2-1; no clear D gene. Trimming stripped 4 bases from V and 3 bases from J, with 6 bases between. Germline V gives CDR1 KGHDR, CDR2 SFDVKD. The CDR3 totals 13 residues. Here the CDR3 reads CATSDSYYNEQFF. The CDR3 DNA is TGTGCCACCAGTGACTCGTACTACAATGAGCAGTTCTTC.

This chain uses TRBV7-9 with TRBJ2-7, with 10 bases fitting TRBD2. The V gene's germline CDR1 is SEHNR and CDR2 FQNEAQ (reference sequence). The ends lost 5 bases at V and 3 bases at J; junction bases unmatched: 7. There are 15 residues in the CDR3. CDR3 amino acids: CASSRTSGRRYEQYF. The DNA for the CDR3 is TGTGCCAGCAGCCGGACTAGCGGCAGACGCTACGAGCAGTACTTC.

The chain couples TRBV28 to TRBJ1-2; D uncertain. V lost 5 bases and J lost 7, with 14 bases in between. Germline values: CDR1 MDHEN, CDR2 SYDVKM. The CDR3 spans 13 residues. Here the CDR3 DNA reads TGTGCCAGCAGTCTCTCTCTCAGTGTTGGCTACACCTTC. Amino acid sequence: CASSLSLSVGYTF.

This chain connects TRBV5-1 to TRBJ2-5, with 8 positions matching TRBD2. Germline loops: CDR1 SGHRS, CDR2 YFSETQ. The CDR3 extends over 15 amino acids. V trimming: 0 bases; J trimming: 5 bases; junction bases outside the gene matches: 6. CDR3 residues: CASSLASGGAETQYF. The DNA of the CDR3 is TGCGCCAGCAGCTTGGCCAGCGGGGGTGCGGAGACCCAGTACTTC.

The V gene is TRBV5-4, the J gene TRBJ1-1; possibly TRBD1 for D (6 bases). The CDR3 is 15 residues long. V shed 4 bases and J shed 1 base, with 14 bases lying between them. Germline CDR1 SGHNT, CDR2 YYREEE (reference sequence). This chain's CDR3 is CASSASGTKNTEAFF. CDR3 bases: TGTGCCAGCAGCGCCTCCGGGACAAAGAACACTGAAGCTTTCTTT.